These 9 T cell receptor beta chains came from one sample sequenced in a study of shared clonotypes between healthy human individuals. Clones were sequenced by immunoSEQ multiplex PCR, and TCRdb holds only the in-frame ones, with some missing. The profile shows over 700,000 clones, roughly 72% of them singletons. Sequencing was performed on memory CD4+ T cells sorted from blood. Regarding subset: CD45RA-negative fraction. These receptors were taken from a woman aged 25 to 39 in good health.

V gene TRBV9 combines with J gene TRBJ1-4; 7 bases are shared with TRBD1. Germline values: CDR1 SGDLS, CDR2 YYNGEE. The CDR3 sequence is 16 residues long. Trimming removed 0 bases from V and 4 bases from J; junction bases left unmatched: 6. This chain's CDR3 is CASSVGSWDSNEKLFF. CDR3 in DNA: TGTGCCAGCAGCGTAGGGTCCTGGGACAGTAATGAAAAACTGTTTTTT.

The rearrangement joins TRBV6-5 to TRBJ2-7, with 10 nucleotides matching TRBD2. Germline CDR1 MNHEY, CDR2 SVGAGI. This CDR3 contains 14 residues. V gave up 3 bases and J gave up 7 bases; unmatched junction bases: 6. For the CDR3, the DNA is TGTGCCAGCAGTTATGGGCTAGCGGGAGATGAGCAGTACTTC. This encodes CASSYGLAGDEQYF.

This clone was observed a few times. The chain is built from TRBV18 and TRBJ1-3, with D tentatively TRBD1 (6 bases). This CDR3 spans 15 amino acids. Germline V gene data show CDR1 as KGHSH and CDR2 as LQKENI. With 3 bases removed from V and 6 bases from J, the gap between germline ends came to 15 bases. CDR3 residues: CASSPGQPQENTIYF. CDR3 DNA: TGTGCCAGCTCACCGGGACAACCACAAGAAAACACCATATATTTT. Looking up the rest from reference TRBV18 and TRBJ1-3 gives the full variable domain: NAGVMQNPRHLVRRRGQEARLRCSPMKGHSHVYWYRQLPEEGLKFMVYLQKENIIDESGMPKERFSAEFPKEGPSILRIQQVVRGDSAAYFCASSPGQPQENTIYFGEGSWLTVV.

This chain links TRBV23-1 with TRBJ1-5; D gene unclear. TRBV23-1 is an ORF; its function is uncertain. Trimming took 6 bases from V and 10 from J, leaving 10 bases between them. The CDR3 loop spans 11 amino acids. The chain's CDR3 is CASSRRSPQHF. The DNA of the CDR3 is TGCGCCAGCAGCCGCCGGAGTCCCCAGCATTTT.

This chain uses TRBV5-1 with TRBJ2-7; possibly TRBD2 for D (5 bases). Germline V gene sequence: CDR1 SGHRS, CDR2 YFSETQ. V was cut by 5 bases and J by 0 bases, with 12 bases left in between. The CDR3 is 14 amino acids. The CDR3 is CASRSLEGSYEQYF. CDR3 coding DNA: TGCGCCAGCAGGTCCCTAGAGGGCTCCTACGAGCAGTACTTC.

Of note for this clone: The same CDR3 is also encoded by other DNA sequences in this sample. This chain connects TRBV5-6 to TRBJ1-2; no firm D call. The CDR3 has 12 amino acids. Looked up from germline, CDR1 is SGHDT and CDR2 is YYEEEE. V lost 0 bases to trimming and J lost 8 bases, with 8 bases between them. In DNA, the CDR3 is TGTGCCAGCAGCTTGGGGGTAGGGGGCTACACCTTC. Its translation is CASSLGVGGYTF.

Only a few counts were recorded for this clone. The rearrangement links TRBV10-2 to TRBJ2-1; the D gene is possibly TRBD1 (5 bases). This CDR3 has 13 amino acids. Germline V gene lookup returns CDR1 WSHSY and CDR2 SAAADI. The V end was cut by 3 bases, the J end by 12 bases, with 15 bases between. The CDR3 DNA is TGCGCCAGCAGTGATTGGGGCCCAAGGGGGCAGTTCTTC. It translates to CASSDWGPRGQFF.

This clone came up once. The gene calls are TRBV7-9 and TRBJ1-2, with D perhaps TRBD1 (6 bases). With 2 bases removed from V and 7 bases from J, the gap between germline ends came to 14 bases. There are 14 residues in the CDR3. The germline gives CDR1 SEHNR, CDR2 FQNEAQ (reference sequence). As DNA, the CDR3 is TGTGCCAGCAGCTTACTCAGGGGATTAGTTGGCTACACCTTC. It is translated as CASSLLRGLVGYTF.

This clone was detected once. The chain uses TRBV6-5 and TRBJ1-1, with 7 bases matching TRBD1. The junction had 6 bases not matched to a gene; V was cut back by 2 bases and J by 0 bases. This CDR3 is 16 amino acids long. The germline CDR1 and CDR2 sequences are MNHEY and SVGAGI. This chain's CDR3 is CASSYGAGQLNTEAFF. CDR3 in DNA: TGTGCCAGCAGTTACGGGGCGGGACAGCTGAACACTGAAGCTTTCTTT.